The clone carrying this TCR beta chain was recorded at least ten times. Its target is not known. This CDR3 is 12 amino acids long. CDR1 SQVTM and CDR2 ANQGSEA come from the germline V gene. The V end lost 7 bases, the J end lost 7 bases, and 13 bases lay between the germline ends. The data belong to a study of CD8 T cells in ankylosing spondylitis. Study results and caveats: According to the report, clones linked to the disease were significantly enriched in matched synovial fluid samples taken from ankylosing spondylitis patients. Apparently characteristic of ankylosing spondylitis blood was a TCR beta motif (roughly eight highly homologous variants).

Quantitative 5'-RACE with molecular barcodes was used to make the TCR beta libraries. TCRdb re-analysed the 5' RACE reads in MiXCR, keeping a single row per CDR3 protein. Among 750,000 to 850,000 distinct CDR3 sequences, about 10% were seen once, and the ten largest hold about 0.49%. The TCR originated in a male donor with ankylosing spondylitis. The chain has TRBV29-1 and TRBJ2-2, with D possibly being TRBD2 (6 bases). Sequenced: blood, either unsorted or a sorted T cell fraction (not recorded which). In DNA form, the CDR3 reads TGCAGCGCCAACTTGGACTACGGGGAGCTGTTTTTT. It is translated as CSANLDYGELFF.